The 27 T cell receptor beta chains below come from one sample, sequenced in a study of shared T cell receptors in the human thymus. The assay was immunoSEQ multiplex PCR, and TCRdb's table has in-frame clones only and misses some. Of about 400,000 clones listed, roughly 94% were seen once; the top ten hold around 0.019%. Sequenced sample: thymocytes. All receptors derive from a human donor.

The chain links TRBV28 to TRBJ2-1, with 8 bases aligning to TRBD2. The CDR3 loop spans 16 amino acids. The ends lost 2 bases at V and 6 bases at J; junction bases unmatched: 9. Looked up from germline, CDR1 is MDHEN and CDR2 is SYDVKM. The CDR3 DNA sequence: TGTGCCAGCAGTTTACCGAGCGGGAGAACGGGCAATGAGCAGTTCTTC. It codes for CASSLPSGRTGNEQFF.

The chain has TRBV6-5 and TRBJ2-1; 10 positions agree with TRBD2. CDR1 is MNHEY and CDR2 is SVGAGI in the germline V gene. J was trimmed by 7 bases and V by 4 bases; bases with no gene match: 7. The CDR3 consists of 15 residues. The CDR3 spells CASSSSGRGLNEQFF. CDR3 in DNA: TGTGCCAGCAGTTCCAGCGGGAGGGGTTTAAATGAGCAGTTCTTC.

The chain has TRBV28 and TRBJ1-1, with TRBD1 matching 8 bases. V shed 4 bases, J shed 1 base, and the junction held 11 bases outside the gene matches. Per the germline V gene, CDR1 is MDHEN and CDR2 is SYDVKM. The CDR3 runs 17 residues. CDR3 in amino acids: CASSYHSRGTGNTEAFF. In nucleotides, the CDR3 is TGTGCCAGCAGTTATCACTCTCGGGGGACAGGGAACACTGAAGCTTTCTTT.

The gene calls are TRBV6-5 and TRBJ2-1; possibly TRBD1 for D (6 bases). Germline CDR1 is MNHEY and CDR2 is SVGAGI. CDR3 length equals 14 residues. Between the trimmed V and J ends, which lost 10 bases and 13 bases, there was a span of 26 bases. CDR3 residues: CATNALSWGQPQFF. Written as DNA, the CDR3 is TGTGCCACCAACGCACTTTCCTGGGGGCAGCCCCAGTTCTTC.

The chain links TRBV19 to TRBJ2-7; D is unresolved. Trimming left V 4 bases short and J 5 bases short, with 18 bases between. This CDR3 has 15 amino acids. Germline assignment: CDR1 LNHDA and CDR2 SQIVND (reference sequence). CDR3 residues: CASSRRQPRQNEQYF. The CDR3 region has the DNA TGTGCCAGTAGTAGGCGGCAGCCCCGACAAAACGAGCAGTACTTC.

This clone was seen only a few times. The identical CDR3 is also encoded by other nucleotide sequences in the sample. The chain couples TRBV28 to TRBJ2-7; D remains unclear. This CDR3 spans 10 amino acids. The germline CDR1 and CDR2 sequences are MDHEN and SYDVKM. Trimming shortened V by 8 bases and J by 2 bases, and 4 bases separated the two germline ends. As DNA, the CDR3 is TGTGCCAGCGGTACCTACGAGCAGTACTTC. It translates to CASGTYEQYF.

The chain joins TRBV5-6 to TRBJ1-6; D possibly corresponds to TRBD1 (5 bases). The length of the CDR3 is 19 residues. V dropped 5 bases and J dropped 0 bases, with 21 bases sitting between them. The germline CDR1 and CDR2 sequences are SGHDT and YYEEEE. In DNA form, the CDR3 reads TGTGCCAGCAGTTCCCGGGAGGGGTCGAAGGGCTCCTATAATTCACCCCTCCACTTT. Residues: CASSSREGSKGSYNSPLHF.

J is TRBJ2-5 and V is TRBV4-2, with 12 nucleotides matching TRBD2. Trimming cost V 1 base and J 5 bases; bases outside gene matches: 8. From germline, CDR1 is LGHNA and CDR2 YNFKEQ. The CDR3 sequence is 17 residues long. CDR3 loop: CASSQGLAGDGMETQYF. The CDR3 DNA reads TGTGCCAGCAGCCAAGGACTAGCGGGAGATGGGATGGAGACCCAGTACTTC.

V gene TRBV5-1 combines with J gene TRBJ1-2; 7 positions match TRBD1. The ends lost 7 bases at V and 8 bases at J; junction bases unmatched: 8. This CDR3 has 12 residues. The V gene's germline CDR1 is SGHRS and CDR2 YFSETQ. The CDR3 loop is CASQGGTLGYTF. CDR3 in DNA: TGCGCCAGCCAGGGGGGAACGTTAGGCTACACCTTC. Filled out from reference TRBV5-1 and TRBJ1-2, the complete variable domain reads KAGVTQTPRYLIKTRGQQVTLSCSPISGHRSVSWYQQTPGQGLQFLFEYFSETQRNKGNFPGRFSGRQFSNSRSEMNVSTLELGDSALYLCASQGGTLGYTFGSGTRLTVV.

The V gene is TRBV18, the J gene TRBJ1-3; a possible D gene is TRBD1 (5 bases). Trimming left V 3 bases short and J 0 bases short, with 18 bases between. The CDR3 has 18 residues. The V gene's germline CDR1 is KGHSH and CDR2 LQKENI. The CDR3 region has the DNA TGTGCCAGCTCACCTCGCAGGGTAAAAAGGGACTCTGGAAACACCATATATTTT. Protein sequence: CASSPRRVKRDSGNTIYF.

The chain is built from TRBV9 and TRBJ1-1; 8 nucleotides match TRBD1. Germline lookup yields CDR1 SGDLS and CDR2 YYNGEE. Trimming at V came to 3 bases and at J to 1 base, leaving 5 bases not matched to a gene. CDR3 length: 15 residues. The chain's CDR3 is CASSARGLGNTEAFF. CDR3 in DNA: TGTGCCAGCAGCGCCAGGGGGCTTGGGAACACTGAAGCTTTCTTT. Together with reference TRBV9 and TRBJ1-1, the CDR3 gives the full variable domain: DSGVTQTPKHLITATGQRVTLRCSPRSGDLSVYWYQQSLDQGLQFLIQYYNGEERAKGNILERFSAQQFPDLHSELNLSSLELGDSALYFCASSARGLGNTEAFFGQGTRLTVV.

This clone was counted once. The chain has TRBV4-1 and TRBJ2-3, with unresolved D. Germline CDR1 reads MGHRA; CDR2 reads YSYEKL. V shed 0 bases and J shed 6 bases, with 10 bases lying between them. The CDR3 runs 14 residues. CDR3 sequence reads: CASSQDSLRDTQYF. CDR3 bases: TGCGCCAGCAGCCAAGATTCCCTCCGGGATACGCAGTATTTT.

The chain has TRBV19 and TRBJ2-7, with 7 positions matching TRBD1. Looked up from germline, CDR1 is LNHDA and CDR2 is SQIVND (reference sequence). The CDR3 is made up of 15 amino acids. With V trimmed by 5 bases and J by 2 bases, 9 bases remained unmatched. The CDR3 DNA follows: TGTGCCAGTAGTGACTCGGGGCAGGGGGCCTACGAGCAGTACTTC. Amino acid sequence: CASSDSGQGAYEQYF.

The rearrangement joins TRBV15 to TRBJ1-1; unclear D gene. Germline V gene sequence: CDR1 LNHNV, CDR2 YYDKDF (reference sequence). V was cut by 4 bases and J by 4 bases, with 13 bases left in between. The CDR3 extends over 14 amino acids. The CDR3, as DNA: TGTGCCACCAGCAACCATGTACTGGTCACTGAAGCTTTCTTT. Protein product: CATSNHVLVTEAFF.

This clone has only a few counts. This rearrangement joins TRBV25-1 to TRBJ2-1, with TRBD1 matching 7 bases. CDR3 length: 17 residues. Trimming removed 5 bases from V and 1 base from J; junction bases left unmatched: 11. Per germline, CDR1 MGHDK and CDR2 SYGVNS. CDR3 bases: TGTGCCAGCAGTCCACGAGGGACAGCGGTTTCCTACAATGAGCAGTTCTTC. Residues: CASSPRGTAVSYNEQFF.

V gene TRBV19 combines with J gene TRBJ2-7; 11 nucleotides align to TRBD2. The junction had 4 bases not matched to a gene; V was cut back by 2 bases and J by 4 bases. The CDR3 sequence is 15 residues long. CDR1 and CDR2 (germline): LNHDA, SQIVND (reference sequence). The CDR3 loop is CASSINTSGGYEQYF. In DNA form, the CDR3 reads TGTGCCAGTAGTATAAACACTAGCGGGGGATACGAGCAGTACTTC. Filled out from reference TRBV19 and TRBJ2-7, the complete variable domain reads DGGITQSPKYLFRKEGQNVTLSCEQNLNHDAMYWYRQDPGQGLRLIYYSQIVNDFQKGDIAEGYSVSREKKESFPLTVTSAQKNPTAFYLCASSINTSGGYEQYFGPGTRLTVT.

The gene calls are TRBV28 and TRBJ1-2, with a weak D call TRBD1 (6 bases). This CDR3 contains 17 residues. CDR1 and CDR2 (germline): MDHEN, SYDVKM. V dropped 3 bases and J dropped 4 bases, with 21 bases sitting between them. As DNA, the CDR3 is TGTGCCAGCAGTTTCGCGATCATGGGGGCGCTAGGCTATGGCTACACCTTC. As protein: CASSFAIMGALGYGYTF.

The chain links TRBV15 to TRBJ2-3; D not resolved. This CDR3 has 16 amino acids. Deletions cut 2 bases from V and 2 bases from J, with 14 bases between. Germline CDR1 and CDR2: LNHNV and YYDKDF (reference sequence). The DNA for the CDR3 is TGTGCCACCAGCAGATATTGGCTAGGGTACACAGATACGCAGTATTTT. This sequence encodes CATSRYWLGYTDTQYF. The full variable domain, with the rest looked up from reference TRBV15 and TRBJ2-3, is DAMVIQNPRYQVTQFGKPVTLSCSQTLNHNVMYWYQQKSSQAPKLLFHYYDKDFNNEADTPDNFQSRRPNTSFCFLDIRSPGLGDTAMYLCATSRYWLGYTDTQYFGPGTRLTVL.

V and J are TRBV15 and TRBJ1-5; D not resolved. CDR3 length equals 23 residues. CDR1 is LNHNV and CDR2 is YYDKDF in the germline V gene (reference sequence). Trimming took 0 bases from V and 6 from J, leaving 36 bases between them. The chain's CDR3 is CATSRDSHRYNSHNTILGQPQHF. The CDR3 DNA reads as TGTGCCACCAGCAGAGATTCCCATCGATATAATAGTCACAATACTATTTTGGGTCAGCCCCAGCATTTT.

V usage is TRBV6-4 and J usage is TRBJ2-1; D remains unclear. The ends were cut back, 3 bases at V and 0 bases at J, with 15 bases in the middle. The V gene's germline CDR1 is MRHNA and CDR2 SNTAGT. The CDR3 consists of 17 residues. The CDR3 reads CASSERCESSSYNEQFF. In DNA form, the CDR3 reads TGTGCCAGCAGTGAGAGATGTGAGTCATCCTCCTACAATGAGCAGTTCTTC.

The V gene is TRBV5-4, the J gene TRBJ2-5; D is unclear. V lost 4 bases and J lost 4, with 14 bases in between. The germline V gene encodes CDR1 SGHNT and CDR2 YYREEE (reference sequence). The CDR3 consists of 14 residues. In DNA form, the CDR3 reads TGTGCCAGCAGCGCGAGATACCCGGGAGAGACCCAGTACTTC. Amino acids: CASSARYPGETQYF.

The V and J genes are TRBV11-2 and TRBJ1-3, with TRBD1 matching over 9 bases. CDR3 length equals 16 residues. V shed 0 bases and J 4 bases; nucleotides not matched to a gene: 4. Germline CDR1 reads SGHAT; CDR2 reads FQNNGV. CDR3 region: CASSLDGTGSGNTIYF. The CDR3 DNA reads as TGTGCCAGCAGCTTAGATGGGACAGGGTCCGGAAACACCATATATTTT.

The J gene is TRBJ2-7, the V gene TRBV7-8; D is unresolved. There are 13 residues in the CDR3. Germline assignment: CDR1 SGHVS and CDR2 FQNEAQ. The V end was cut by 5 bases, the J end by 2 bases, with 10 bases between. Here the CDR3 reads CASSHRPTYEQYF. The CDR3 nucleotides are TGTGCCAGCAGCCACCGGCCTACCTACGAGCAGTACTTC.

The chain recombines TRBV19 with TRBJ2-1; D unresolved. From germline, CDR1 is LNHDA and CDR2 SQIVND (reference sequence). CDR3 length: 11 residues. The V end was cut by 8 bases, the J end by 10 bases, with 12 bases between. CDR3 sequence (DNA): TGTGCCAGTGCCATCCGGGCCGAGCAGTTCTTC. It yields the protein CASAIRAEQFF.

The chain joins TRBV7-8 to TRBJ2-5; 7 bases are shared with TRBD2. The CDR3 covers 17 residues. Germline V gives CDR1 SGHVS, CDR2 FQNEAQ. Trimming at V came to 2 bases and at J to 4 bases, leaving 13 bases not matched to a gene. CDR3 amino acids: CASSLRGGREGVETQYF. DNA of the CDR3: TGTGCCAGCAGCTTAAGAGGCGGGAGAGAGGGTGTAGAGACCCAGTACTTC.

The chain joins TRBV7-3 to TRBJ2-6; maybe TRBD1 (6 bases). V lost 5 bases and J 4 bases, leaving 18 bases between the germline ends. Germline-derived CDR1 and CDR2 are SGHTA and FQGTGA. There are 17 residues in the CDR3. Written as DNA, the CDR3 is TGTGCCAGCAGCCCGAAACAGGGTTTGGGGGGGGCCAACGTCCTGACTTTC. Translated, it gives CASSPKQGLGGANVLTF.

This sequence joins TRBV18 and TRBJ2-2, with TRBD2 identical over 11 bases. The CDR3 loop spans 15 amino acids. V shed 6 bases, J shed 4 bases, and the junction held 4 bases outside the gene matches. The germline V gene encodes CDR1 KGHSH and CDR2 LQKENI. CDR3 DNA: TGTGCCAGCTCTACTAGCGGGAGAGGCACCGGGGAGCTGTTTTTT. Translation gives CASSTSGRGTGELFF.